This note documents a single T cell receptor (beta chain) sequence. In the study's own analysis: Nucleated cell number was recorded as an estimate derived from reference gene primer amplification. Profiled with immunoSEQ multiplex PCR; TCRdb holds only in-frame clones, not every one. That table gives V, J and clone size, and the DNA gave D and trimming. Counted here are more than 200,000 clones, roughly 90% occurring once; the ten biggest clones make up about 6%. This entry is derived from a study of blood T cell repertoires in COVID-19. Study context: Samples representing acute and convalescent COVID-19 were sourced from the United States, Italy and Spain.

Those enrolled, adults aged about 18 to 89 years, came from fewer than 25 US areas. In assigning cohorts, the study relied on participant-reported clinical history. The CDR3 extends over 15 amino acids. CDR1 is LNHDA and CDR2 is SQIVND in the germline V gene (reference sequence). Losses at the gene ends were 7 bases for V and 4 bases for J; bases not matched to a gene: 10. The specimen was PBMCs or T cells enriched from blood (not recorded which). The TCR was taken from a woman aged 25 to 39 with acute COVID-19. The gene calls are TRBV19 and TRBJ2-3; 8 bases match TRBD1. The CDR3 protein is CASKTGQGFADTQYF. The CDR3 coding sequence is TGTGCCAGTAAGACAGGACAGGGTTTCGCAGATACGCAGTATTTT. The whole variable domain, filled in from reference TRBV19 and TRBJ2-3, reads DGGITQSPKYLFRKEGQNVTLSCEQNLNHDAMYWYRQDPGQGLRLIYYSQIVNDFQKGDIAEGYSVSREKKESFPLTVTSAQKNPTAFYLCASKTGQGFADTQYFGPGTRLTVL.